One TCR beta chain is described in this entry. The antigen is undetermined. This record comes from a study of T cell repertoires in cytomegalovirus infection. Study-wide background: It can be stated that public TCR beta signatures indicated CMV infection as well as a matching HLA type. Points from the study as a whole: Summed frequency of shared TCR beta families picked out CMV carriers who also had the relevant HLA. Clonotypes of TCR beta that were HLA-C-restricted and CMV-specific dominated the ex vivo response.

This CDR3 has 17 amino acids. CDR1 and CDR2 from the germline V gene are SGDLS and YYNGEE. The trim removed 4 bases at V and 2 bases at J, leaving 12 bases unmatched. MiXCR, applied by TCRdb to the reads, yields one record per CDR3 protein. This sample has 700,000 to 950,000 distinct CDR3 sequences, with about 33% found just once. The sample was cultured CD8+ T cells from PBMCs, taken from culture after CMV antigen stimulation. This chain joins TRBV9 and TRBJ2-1; 7 nucleotides match TRBD2. This clonotype was obtained from a human donor in good health (CMV status not recorded). Some clones in this sample may be carry-over from other donors' samples. Written as DNA, the CDR3 is TGTGCCAGCAGCCCCCGGGTTATCGGGGGGACCTACAATGAGCAGTTCTTC. Encoded protein: CASSPRVIGGTYNEQFF.